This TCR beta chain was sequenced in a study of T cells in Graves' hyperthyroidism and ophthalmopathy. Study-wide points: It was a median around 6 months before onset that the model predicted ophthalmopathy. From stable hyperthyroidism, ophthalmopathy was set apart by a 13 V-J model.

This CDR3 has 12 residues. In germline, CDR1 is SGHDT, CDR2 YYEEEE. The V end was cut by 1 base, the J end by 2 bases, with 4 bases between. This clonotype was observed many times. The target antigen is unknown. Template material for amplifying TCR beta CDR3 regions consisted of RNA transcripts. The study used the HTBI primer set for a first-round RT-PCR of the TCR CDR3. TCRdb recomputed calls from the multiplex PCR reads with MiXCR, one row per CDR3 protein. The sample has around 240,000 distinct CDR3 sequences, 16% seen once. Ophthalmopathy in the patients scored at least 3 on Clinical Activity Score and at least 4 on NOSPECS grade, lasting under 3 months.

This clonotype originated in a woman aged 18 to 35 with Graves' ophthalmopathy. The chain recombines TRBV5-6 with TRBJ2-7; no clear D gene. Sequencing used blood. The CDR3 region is CASSLNTYEQYF. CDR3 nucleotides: TGTGCCAGCAGCTTGAATACCTACGAGCAGTACTTC.